This T cell receptor (beta chain) is from a study of cytomegalovirus exposure and HLA in healthy donors. Across the whole study: A prior study identified 100 million to 130 million unique TCR beta sequences from roughly 170 million T cells.

The PCR had 60 Vbeta and 13 Jbeta primers. Sequencing was performed with immunoSEQ multiplex PCR; in TCRdb, only in-frame clones are kept and a portion is missing. The data contain some 90,000 clones, 65% to 85% of them singletons. The CDR3 totals 14 residues. J gave up 5 bases and V 5 bases, and 7 bases lay outside the gene matches. CDR1 and CDR2 from the germline V gene are SGHTA and FQGTGA. Findings and limits, study-wide: A few of the chains that were CMV-associated were confirmed in vitro to be specific for CMV antigens. Highly shared sequence variants in one cluster were likely a sequencing artifact. Most subjects had HLA-A and HLA-B alleles reportedly predicted accurately by TCR beta sequences.

Concerning this clone itself: Its cognate antigen is unknown.

Material for sequencing was PBMCs. This TCR came from a woman aged 70-85 years in good health and CMV-seropositive. This chain uses TRBV7-3 with TRBJ1-1, with 8 bases that match TRBD1. The CDR3 bases are TGTGCCAGCAGCCTCGACAGGGGAGAGACTGAAGCTTTCTTT. Translated, it gives CASSLDRGETEAFF.